The 22 T cell receptor beta chains below all came from one sample that was sequenced in a study of T cell responses to AZD1222 COVID-19 vaccine. Generated by immunoSEQ multiplex PCR, the TCRdb table keeps only in-frame clones and is missing some. The sample includes around 110,000 clones, around nine tenths of them seen just once. The sequences come from peripheral blood, collected on day 0 of AZD1222 vaccination. The source of these receptors is an adult in good health.

The rearrangement uses TRBV7-5 and TRBJ1-5; the table's D call TRBD1 went unverified against the DNA. TRBV7-5 is tagged as a pseudogene. The length of the CDR3 is 17 residues. Here the CDR3 DNA reads TGTGCCAGAAGCCCTCCCTTGGGCAGGGTGAGCAATCAGCCCCAGCATTTT. Its protein is CARSPPLGRVSNQPQHF.

The V call is TRBV4-2, the J call TRBJ1-4, with 7 bases matching TRBD1. Losses at the gene ends were 5 bases for V and 2 bases for J; bases not matched to a gene: 5. The CDR3 runs to 15 residues. In germline, CDR1 is LGHNA, CDR2 YNFKEQ. The CDR3 nucleotides read TGTGCCAGCAGCTCTACGACAGGGACTAATGAAAAACTGTTTTTT. This gives the protein CASSSTTGTNEKLFF.

This chain links TRBV7-2 with TRBJ2-3; D call uncertain. The V and J ends lost 1 base and 0 bases respectively, with 5 bases between them. CDR1 SGHTA and CDR2 FQGNSA come from the germline V gene. The length of the CDR3 is 14 residues. The DNA for the CDR3 is TGTGCCAGCAGCTTAGGTCCCAGCACAGATACGCAGTATTTT. This encodes CASSLGPSTDTQYF.

The V and J genes are TRBV5-1 and TRBJ1-6, with a tentative D call TRBD1 (5 bases). CDR1 is SGHRS and CDR2 is YFSETQ in the germline V gene. V shed 6 bases and J shed 0 bases, with 10 bases lying between them. The CDR3 loop spans 15 amino acids. Written as DNA, the CDR3 is TGCGCCAGCACTTCAGGGATCTCCTATAATTCACCCCTCCACTTT. This translates into CASTSGISYNSPLHF.

This rearrangement joins TRBV5-1 to TRBJ2-2; TRBD2 is a possible D gene (6 bases). This CDR3 region has 18 residues. Germline values: CDR1 SGHRS, CDR2 YFSETQ. The germline V and J ends were trimmed by 0 bases and 0 bases, with 15 bases remaining between them. This CDR3 reads CASSLASSGTPNTGELFF. CDR3 coding DNA: TGCGCCAGCAGCTTGGCTTCATCCGGGACTCCGAACACCGGGGAGCTGTTTTTT.

The chain joins TRBV6-5 to TRBJ1-2; maybe TRBD1 (6 bases). The germline V gene has CDR1 MNHEY and CDR2 SVGAGI. This CDR3 region has 15 residues. V was shortened by 3 bases and J by 6 bases, with 17 bases between the two germline ends. Written as DNA, the CDR3 is TGTGCCAGCAGTTATTCACTTGGACAGCCAAATGGCTACACCTTC. It is translated as CASSYSLGQPNGYTF.

CDR3 sequence: CASSADGGSYNEQFF. CDR3 sequence (DNA): TGTGCCAGCAGCGCCGACGGAGGCTCCTACAATGAGCAGTTCTTC. This rearrangement joins TRBV7-6 to TRBJ2-1; TRBD2 might be the D (5 bases). Trimming shortened V by 5 bases and J by 0 bases, and 11 bases separated the two germline ends. This CDR3 contains 15 residues. Germline V lookup: CDR1 SGHVS, CDR2 FNYEAQ.

This clone showed up just once. V and J are TRBV6-1 and TRBJ2-4; TRBD2 aligns across 8 bases. The CDR3 is made up of 14 amino acids. Losses at the gene ends were 3 bases for V and 8 bases for J; bases not matched to a gene: 6. Germline-derived CDR1 and CDR2 are MNHNS and SASEGT. CDR3: CASSEQAGGDIQYF. CDR3 sequence (DNA): TGTGCCAGCAGTGAGCAAGCCGGGGGGGACATTCAGTACTTC.

In its sample, this clone was seen a few times. V is TRBV4-1 and J is TRBJ2-3; perhaps TRBD1 as D (5 bases). V was pared by 0 bases and J by 14 bases, with 12 bases between. The CDR3 spans 12 residues. Germline CDR1 MGHRA, CDR2 YSYEKL. As DNA, the CDR3 is TGCGCCAGCAGCCAAGATTTCCAGGGTTTGTATTTT. Translation gives CASSQDFQGLYF.

This rearrangement joins TRBV7-2 to TRBJ1-1, with D unclear. The CDR3 runs 13 residues. The V end was cut by 1 base, the J end by 5 bases, with 8 bases between. Germline V lookup: CDR1 SGHTA, CDR2 FQGNSA. CDR3 region: CASSLEGRTEAFF. CDR3 sequence (DNA): TGTGCCAGCAGCTTAGAGGGTAGGACTGAAGCTTTCTTT.

The chain has TRBV6-5 and TRBJ1-2; no clear D gene. This CDR3 comprises 13 residues. Between the trimmed V and J ends, which lost 6 bases and 0 bases, there was a span of 8 bases. Germline CDR1 and CDR2: MNHEY and SVGAGI. The CDR3, as DNA: TGTGCCAGCAGGCCCGTTGCTAACTATGGCTACACCTTC. As protein: CASRPVANYGYTF.

The chain couples TRBV3-1 (or the pseudogene TRBV3-2) to TRBJ2-1; no reliable D call. From germline, CDR1 is LGHDT and CDR2 YNNKEL (reference sequence). This CDR3 contains 16 residues. V lost 2 bases and J lost 0, with 11 bases in between. This CDR3 is CASSQTSRSSYNEQFF. The CDR3 nucleotides read TGTGCCAGCAGCCAAACATCTAGGAGCTCCTACAATGAGCAGTTCTTC.

The rearrangement uses TRBV19 and TRBJ1-5; TRBD1 is a possible D gene (5 bases). The V and J ends lost 3 bases and 7 bases respectively, with 13 bases between them. The CDR3 is 14 residues long. Germline V lookup: CDR1 LNHDA, CDR2 SQIVND (reference sequence). CDR3 protein: CASSMGGGGQPQHF. The CDR3 nucleotides are TGTGCCAGTAGTATGGGGGGGGGAGGACAGCCCCAGCATTTT.

This clone is a singleton in its sample. This rearrangement joins TRBV7-2 to TRBJ2-3; possible D gene TRBD2, 5 bases. V was trimmed by 2 bases and J by 2 bases, leaving 11 bases between them. The germline V gene encodes CDR1 SGHTA and CDR2 FQGNSA. The CDR3 loop spans 15 amino acids. The CDR3 bases are TGTGCCAGCAGCTTATCCGGGAAATACACAGATACGCAGTATTTT. This translates into CASSLSGKYTDTQYF.

The genes are TRBV5-4 and TRBJ1-4; D uncertain. Germline CDR1 and CDR2: SGHNT and YYREEE (reference sequence). Trimming took off 0 bases at V and 3 bases at J, with 15 bases between the two ends. There are 17 residues in the CDR3. The CDR3 DNA follows: TGTGCCAGCAGCTTGGATGTCGGTGAGGCACCTAATGAAAAACTGTTTTTT. Encoded protein: CASSLDVGEAPNEKLFF.

A single count supports this clone. The chain links TRBV23-1 to TRBJ1-1; no clear D. TRBV23-1 is recorded as an ORF, its role being uncertain. Trimming pared 7 bases from V and 0 bases from J, leaving 12 bases between. This CDR3 is built from 14 residues. The CDR3 reads CASISRHLNTEAFF. CDR3 bases: TGCGCCAGCATTTCACGACACCTGAACACTGAAGCTTTCTTT.

The rearrangement joins TRBV5-1 to TRBJ1-6; maybe TRBD1 (6 bases). With 0 bases removed from V and 1 base from J, the gap between germline ends came to 20 bases. Germline V gene data show CDR1 as SGHRS and CDR2 as YFSETQ. There are 20 residues in the CDR3. The CDR3 is CASSLEGLQGLGSYNSPLHF. The CDR3 nucleotides read TGCGCCAGCAGCTTGGAGGGCCTACAGGGTCTTGGGTCCTATAATTCACCCCTCCACTTT.

V gene TRBV12-3 or TRBV12-4 combines with J gene TRBJ2-3, with 9 bases matching TRBD2. The CDR3 is made up of 13 amino acids. V shed 6 bases, J shed 4 bases, and the junction held 2 bases outside the gene matches. The CDR3 nucleotides are TGTGCCAGCAGCCGGACTAGCGCAGATACGCAGTATTTT. Residues: CASSRTSADTQYF.

The rearrangement links TRBV12-3 or TRBV12-4 to TRBJ1-4; no clear D. The ends were cut back, 2 bases at V and 8 bases at J, with 9 bases in the middle. The CDR3 is 13 amino acids. The DNA for the CDR3 is TGTGCCAGCAGTTTACACGGGGAGGAAAAACTGTTTTTT. As protein: CASSLHGEEKLFF.

In DNA form, the CDR3 reads TGCGCCAGCAGCCGCCTTGGCAATGAGCAGTTCTTC. This gives the protein CASSRLGNEQFF. The genes are TRBV5-1 and TRBJ2-1; D gene uncertain. Germline CDR1 reads SGHRS; CDR2 reads YFSETQ. The CDR3 runs 12 residues. Between the trimmed V and J ends, which lost 4 bases and 6 bases, there was a span of 8 bases.

This chain uses TRBV13 with TRBJ2-3, with D unresolved. The ends were cut back, 6 bases at V and 2 bases at J, with 9 bases in the middle. The germline V gene has CDR1 PRHDT and CDR2 FYEKMQ (reference sequence). CDR3 length: 13 amino acids. Here the CDR3 reads CASSYPLTDTQYF. CDR3 bases: TGTGCCAGCAGTTATCCCCTCACAGATACGCAGTATTTT.

The chain links TRBV6-5 to TRBJ2-7; D possibly corresponds to TRBD1 (6 bases). The CDR3 has 15 amino acids. CDR1 is MNHEY and CDR2 is SVGAGI in the germline V gene. The DNA of the CDR3 is TGTGCTGGCTTGTACCGGGACACCAGCTCCTACGAGCAGTACTTC. As protein: CAGLYRDTSSYEQYF.